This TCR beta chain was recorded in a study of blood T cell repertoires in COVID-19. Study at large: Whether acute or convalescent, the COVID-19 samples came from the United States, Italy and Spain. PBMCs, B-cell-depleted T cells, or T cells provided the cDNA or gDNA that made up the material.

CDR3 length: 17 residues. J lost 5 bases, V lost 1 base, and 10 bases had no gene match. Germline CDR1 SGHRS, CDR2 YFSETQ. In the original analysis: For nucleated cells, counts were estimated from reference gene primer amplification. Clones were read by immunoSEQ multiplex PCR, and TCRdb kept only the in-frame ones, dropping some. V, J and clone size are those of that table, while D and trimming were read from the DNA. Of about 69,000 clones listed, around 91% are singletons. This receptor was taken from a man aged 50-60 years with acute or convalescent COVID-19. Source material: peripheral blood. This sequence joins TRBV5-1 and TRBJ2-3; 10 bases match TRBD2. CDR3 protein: CASSLRLAGGRGDTQYF. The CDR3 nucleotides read TGCGCCAGCAGCTTGAGGTTAGCGGGAGGCCGGGGAGATACGCAGTATTTT.